This record covers a single T cell receptor beta chain. Antigen specificity is unknown. From 5'RACE with constant-segment primers came TCR alpha and TCR beta cDNA libraries that carried sample barcodes and UMIs. TCRdb analysed the 5' RACE reads with MiXCR anew, one entry per CDR3 protein. The repertoire holds approximately 390,000 distinct CDR3 sequences, with 15% to 20% as singletons. These data come from a study of T-cell memory formation after mild COVID-19. Whole-study results and caveats: Shrinking CD4+ clones resided mostly in CM and EM, and CD8+ ones in EMRA. Clones shrinking between day 15 and 85 showed a balanced CD4/CD8 split, and those that grew later tilted toward CD4+.

CDR3 length equals 13 residues. Trimming removed 3 bases from V and 4 bases from J, with 9 bases in between. The sequencing sample was made of PBMCs or a T cell subset sorted from them (not recorded which). The sequence was obtained from a man aged 18 to 30 who had mild COVID-19 (a few samples of this study predate the infection). Cell type and time point are not known. The chain has TRBV12-3 or TRBV12-4 and TRBJ1-2; D not resolved. CDR3 in amino acids: CASSFGDLYGYTF. The CDR3 nucleotides read TGTGCCAGCAGTTTTGGAGACCTCTATGGCTACACCTTC.